These 4 T cell receptor beta chains came from one sample sequenced in a study of OX40 agonist ivuxolimab in advanced cancers. Library preparation used the immunoSEQ multiplex PCR assay. Sourced from immuneACCESS, this table was stored by TCRdb with only in-frame sequences that have V and J called. A share of the clones is absent; for the studies checked, an unresolved V gene accounts for under half, and the remainder has no known explanation. This sample comprises roughly 17,000 clones, over 75% of them detected only once. Roughly 30% of the sample belongs to the ten largest clones. This sample comprised CD4+ or CD8+ T cells sorted from blood, obtained in a trial of the OX40 agonist ivuxolimab. These receptors all stem from an adult with an advanced solid tumor such as melanoma, head and neck, liver or kidney cancer.

This chain links TRBV5-6 with TRBJ2-1; D is perhaps TRBD2 (5 bases). The CDR3 length is 17 residues. From germline, CDR1 is SGHDT and CDR2 YYEEEE. The V end lost 0 bases, the J end lost 4 bases, and 17 bases lay between the germline ends. The CDR3 reads CASSLEGFGRVYNEQFF. DNA for the CDR3: TGTGCCAGCAGCTTGGAAGGTTTCGGGCGGGTTTACAATGAGCAGTTCTTC. The full variable domain, rest sourced from reference TRBV5-6 and TRBJ2-1, is DAGVTQSPTHLIKTRGQQVTLRCSPKSGHDTVSWYQQALGQGPQFIFQYYEEEERQRGNFPDRFSGHQFPNYSSELNVNALLLGDSALYLCASSLEGFGRVYNEQFFGPGTRLTVL.

The gene calls are TRBV7-9 and TRBJ2-6; D not certain. The CDR3 has 15 residues. The germline V and J ends were trimmed by 5 bases and 4 bases, with 12 bases remaining between them. Germline CDR1 SEHNR, CDR2 FQNEAQ (reference sequence). CDR3 coding DNA: TGTGCCAGCAGCCCATACGGTTGGGGGGCCAACGTCCTGACTTTC. Its protein product is CASSPYGWGANVLTF.

This chain uses TRBV30 with TRBJ1-6; D perhaps matches TRBD1 (6 bases). This CDR3 contains 17 residues. The ends were cut back, 5 bases at V and 0 bases at J, with 17 bases in the middle. The germline gives CDR1 GTSNPN, CDR2 SVGIG (reference sequence). CDR3 amino acids: CAWQGPPAISYNSPLHF. The DNA of the CDR3 is TGTGCCTGGCAGGGGCCCCCCGCCATCTCCTATAATTCACCCCTCCACTTT. Looking up the rest from reference TRBV30 and TRBJ1-6 gives the full variable domain: SQTIHQWPATLVQPVGSPLSLECTVEGTSNPNLYWYRQAAGRGLQLLFYSVGIGQISSEVPQNLSASRPQDRQFILSSKKLLLSDSGFYLCAWQGPPAISYNSPLHFGNGTRLTVT.

The chain is built from TRBV7-9 and TRBJ1-2, with 9 nucleotides matching TRBD1. The CDR3 contains 15 residues. The V and J ends lost 1 base and 4 bases, in that order; junction bases with no gene match: 4. The germline V gene has CDR1 SEHNR and CDR2 FQNEAQ (reference sequence). CDR3 sequence reads: CASSLDWGQGYGYTF. CDR3 in DNA: TGTGCCAGCAGCTTAGATTGGGGACAGGGCTATGGCTACACCTTC.